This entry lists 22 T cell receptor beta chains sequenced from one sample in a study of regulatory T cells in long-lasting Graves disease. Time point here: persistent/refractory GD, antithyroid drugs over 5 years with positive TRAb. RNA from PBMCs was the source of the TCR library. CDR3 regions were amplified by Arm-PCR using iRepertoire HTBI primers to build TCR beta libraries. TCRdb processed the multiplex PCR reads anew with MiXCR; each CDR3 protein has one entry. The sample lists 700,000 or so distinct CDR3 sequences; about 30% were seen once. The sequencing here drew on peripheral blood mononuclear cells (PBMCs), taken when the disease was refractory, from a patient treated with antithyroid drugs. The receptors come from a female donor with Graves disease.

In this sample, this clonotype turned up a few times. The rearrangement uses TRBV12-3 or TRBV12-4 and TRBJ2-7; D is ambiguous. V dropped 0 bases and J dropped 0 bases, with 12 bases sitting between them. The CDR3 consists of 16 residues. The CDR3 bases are TGTGCCAGCAGTTTAGCTGAGGTGACCCTCTCCTACGAGCAGTACTTC. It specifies CASSLAEVTLSYEQYF.

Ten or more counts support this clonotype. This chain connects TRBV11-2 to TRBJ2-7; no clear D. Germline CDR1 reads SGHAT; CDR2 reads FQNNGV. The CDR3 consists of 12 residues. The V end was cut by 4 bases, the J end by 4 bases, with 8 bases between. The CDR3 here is CASSSGRYEQYF. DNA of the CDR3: TGTGCCAGCAGCTCTGGCCGTTACGAGCAGTACTTC.

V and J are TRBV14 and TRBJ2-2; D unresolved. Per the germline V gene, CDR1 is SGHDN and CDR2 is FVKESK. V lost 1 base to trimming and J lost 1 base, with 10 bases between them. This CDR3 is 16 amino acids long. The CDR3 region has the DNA TGTGCCAGCAGCCAAGCTGAGACACGGAACACCGGGGAGCTGTTTTTT. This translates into CASSQAETRNTGELFF.

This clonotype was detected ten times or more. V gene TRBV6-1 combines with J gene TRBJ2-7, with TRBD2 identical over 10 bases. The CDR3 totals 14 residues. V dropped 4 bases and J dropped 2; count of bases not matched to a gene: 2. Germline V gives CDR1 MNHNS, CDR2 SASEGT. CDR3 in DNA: TGTGCCAGCAGTGTAGCGGGAGGTCCCTACGAGCAGTACTTC. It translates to CASSVAGGPYEQYF.

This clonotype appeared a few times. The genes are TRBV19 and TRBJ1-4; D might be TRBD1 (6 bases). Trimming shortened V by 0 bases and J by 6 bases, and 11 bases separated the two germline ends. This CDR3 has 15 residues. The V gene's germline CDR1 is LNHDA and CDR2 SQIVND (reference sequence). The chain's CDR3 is CASSIEGQRYEKLFF. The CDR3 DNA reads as TGTGCCAGTAGTATAGAAGGACAGCGCTATGAAAAACTGTTTTTT. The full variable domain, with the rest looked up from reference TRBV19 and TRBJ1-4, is DGGITQSPKYLFRKEGQNVTLSCEQNLNHDAMYWYRQDPGQGLRLIYYSQIVNDFQKGDIAEGYSVSREKKESFPLTVTSAQKNPTAFYLCASSIEGQRYEKLFFGSGTQLSVL.

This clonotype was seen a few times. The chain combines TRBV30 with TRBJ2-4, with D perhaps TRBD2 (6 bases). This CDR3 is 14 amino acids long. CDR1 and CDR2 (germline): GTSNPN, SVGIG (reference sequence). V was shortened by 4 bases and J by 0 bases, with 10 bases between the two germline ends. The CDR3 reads CAWTYGGAKNIQYF. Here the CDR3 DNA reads TGTGCCTGGACCTACGGGGGAGCCAAAAACATTCAGTACTTC.

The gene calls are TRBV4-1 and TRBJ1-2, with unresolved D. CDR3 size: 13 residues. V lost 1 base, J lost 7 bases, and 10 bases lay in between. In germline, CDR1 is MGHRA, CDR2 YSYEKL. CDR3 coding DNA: TGCGCCAGCAGCCAAGGTCGCGTCAGTGGCTACACCTTC. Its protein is CASSQGRVSGYTF.

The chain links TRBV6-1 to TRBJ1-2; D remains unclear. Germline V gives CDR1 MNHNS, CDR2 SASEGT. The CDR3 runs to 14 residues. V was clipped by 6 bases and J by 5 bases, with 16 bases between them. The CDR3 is CASRTESFGYGYTF. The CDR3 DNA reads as TGTGCCAGCAGGACGGAGAGTTTTGGGTATGGCTACACCTTC.

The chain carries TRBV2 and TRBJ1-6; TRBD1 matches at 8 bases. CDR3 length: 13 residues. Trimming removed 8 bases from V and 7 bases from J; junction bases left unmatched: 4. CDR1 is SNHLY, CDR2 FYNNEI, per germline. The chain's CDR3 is CASRQGLNSPLHF. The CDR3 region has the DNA TGTGCCAGCCGACAGGGGTTGAATTCACCCCTCCACTTT.

CDR3 nucleotides: TGTGCCAGCAGTACAGGGGAGGCCTATGGCTACACCTTC. This translates into CASSTGEAYGYTF. The chain employs TRBV6-1 and TRBJ1-2; 7 bases are shared with TRBD1. Germline CDR1 reads MNHNS; CDR2 reads SASEGT. The CDR3 runs 13 residues. J was trimmed by 4 bases and V by 5 bases; bases with no gene match: 4.

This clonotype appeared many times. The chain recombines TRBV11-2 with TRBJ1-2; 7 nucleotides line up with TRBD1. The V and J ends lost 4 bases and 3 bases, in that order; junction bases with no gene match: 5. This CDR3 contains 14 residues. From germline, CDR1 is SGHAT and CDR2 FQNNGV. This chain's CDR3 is CASSSGTADYGYTF. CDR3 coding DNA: TGTGCCAGCAGCTCCGGGACAGCCGACTATGGCTACACCTTC.

The CDR3 protein is CSAAGAIDDGYTF. The CDR3 DNA is TGCAGTGCTGCGGGGGCGATCGATGATGGCTACACCTTC. J is TRBJ1-2 and V is TRBV20-1; maybe TRBD1 (6 bases). Looked up from germline, CDR1 is DFQATT and CDR2 is SNEGSKA (reference sequence). CDR3 length: 13 residues. Trimming took off 5 bases at V and 6 bases at J, with 16 bases between the two ends.

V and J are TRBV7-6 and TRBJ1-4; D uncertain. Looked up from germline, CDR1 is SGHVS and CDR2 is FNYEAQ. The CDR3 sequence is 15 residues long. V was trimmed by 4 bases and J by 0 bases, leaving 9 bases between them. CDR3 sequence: CASSSEAATNEKLFF. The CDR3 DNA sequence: TGTGCCAGCAGCTCCGAGGCAGCAACTAATGAAAAACTGTTTTTT.

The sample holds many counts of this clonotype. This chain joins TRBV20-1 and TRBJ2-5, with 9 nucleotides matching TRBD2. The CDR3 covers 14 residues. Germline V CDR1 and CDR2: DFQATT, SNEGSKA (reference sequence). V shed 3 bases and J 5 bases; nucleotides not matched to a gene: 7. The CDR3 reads CSASGAGGWETQYF. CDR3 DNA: TGCAGTGCTAGTGGTGCGGGAGGGTGGGAGACCCAGTACTTC.

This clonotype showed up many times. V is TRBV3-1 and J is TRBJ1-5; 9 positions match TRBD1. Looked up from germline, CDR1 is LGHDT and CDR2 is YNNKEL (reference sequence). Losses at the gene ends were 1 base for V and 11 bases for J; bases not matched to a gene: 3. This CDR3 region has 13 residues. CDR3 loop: CASSQARTGAQHF. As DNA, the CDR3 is TGTGCCAGCAGCCAAGCTCGGACAGGGGCCCAGCATTTT.

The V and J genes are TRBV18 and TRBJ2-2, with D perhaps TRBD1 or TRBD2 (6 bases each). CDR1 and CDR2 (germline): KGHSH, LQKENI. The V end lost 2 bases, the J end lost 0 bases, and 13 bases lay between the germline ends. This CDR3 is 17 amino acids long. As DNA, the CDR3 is TGTGCCAGCTCACCAAACCACGGGGGCGCGAACACCGGGGAGCTGTTTTTT. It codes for CASSPNHGGANTGELFF.

The CDR3 DNA reads TGTGCCAGCAGCTTGGGACCGGGCCCCACCATATATTTT. Translating it yields CASSLGPGPTIYF. This rearrangement joins TRBV5-6 to TRBJ1-3; D not certain. Trimming cost V 0 bases and J 9 bases, with 10 bases left between them. CDR1 SGHDT and CDR2 YYEEEE come from the germline V gene. The CDR3 is 13 residues long.

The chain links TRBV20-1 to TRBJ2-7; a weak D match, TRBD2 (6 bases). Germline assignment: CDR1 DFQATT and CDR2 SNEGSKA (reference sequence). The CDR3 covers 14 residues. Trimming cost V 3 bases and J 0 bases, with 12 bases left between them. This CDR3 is CSASRLASSYEQYF. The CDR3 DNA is TGCAGTGCTAGTCGGCTAGCGAGCTCCTACGAGCAGTACTTC.

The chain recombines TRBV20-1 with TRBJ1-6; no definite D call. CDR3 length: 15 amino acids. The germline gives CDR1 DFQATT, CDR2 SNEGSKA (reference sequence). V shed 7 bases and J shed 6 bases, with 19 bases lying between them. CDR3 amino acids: CSGGSSGSLNSPLHF. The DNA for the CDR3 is TGCAGTGGCGGCAGTAGTGGTTCGCTTAATTCACCCCTCCACTTT.

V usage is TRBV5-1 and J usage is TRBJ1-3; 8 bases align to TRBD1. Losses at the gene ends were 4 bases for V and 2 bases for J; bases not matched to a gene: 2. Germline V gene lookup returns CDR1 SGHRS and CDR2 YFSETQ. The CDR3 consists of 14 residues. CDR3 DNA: TGCGCCAGCAGCCAGGGACAGGCTGGAAACACCATATATTTT. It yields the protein CASSQGQAGNTIYF.

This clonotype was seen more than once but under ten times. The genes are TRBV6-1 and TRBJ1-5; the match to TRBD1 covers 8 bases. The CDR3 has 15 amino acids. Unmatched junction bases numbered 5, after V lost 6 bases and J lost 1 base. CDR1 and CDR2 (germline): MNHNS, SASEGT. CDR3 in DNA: TGTGCCAGCAGGGACAGGGCGGGAAGCAATCAGCCCCAGCATTTT. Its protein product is CASRDRAGSNQPQHF.

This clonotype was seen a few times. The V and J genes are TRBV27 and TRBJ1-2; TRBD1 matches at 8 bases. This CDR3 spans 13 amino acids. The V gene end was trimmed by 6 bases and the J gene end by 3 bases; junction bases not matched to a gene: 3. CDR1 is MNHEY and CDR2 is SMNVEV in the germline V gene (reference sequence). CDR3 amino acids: CASRQQGDYGYTF. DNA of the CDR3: TGTGCCAGCAGACAACAGGGGGACTATGGCTACACCTTC.